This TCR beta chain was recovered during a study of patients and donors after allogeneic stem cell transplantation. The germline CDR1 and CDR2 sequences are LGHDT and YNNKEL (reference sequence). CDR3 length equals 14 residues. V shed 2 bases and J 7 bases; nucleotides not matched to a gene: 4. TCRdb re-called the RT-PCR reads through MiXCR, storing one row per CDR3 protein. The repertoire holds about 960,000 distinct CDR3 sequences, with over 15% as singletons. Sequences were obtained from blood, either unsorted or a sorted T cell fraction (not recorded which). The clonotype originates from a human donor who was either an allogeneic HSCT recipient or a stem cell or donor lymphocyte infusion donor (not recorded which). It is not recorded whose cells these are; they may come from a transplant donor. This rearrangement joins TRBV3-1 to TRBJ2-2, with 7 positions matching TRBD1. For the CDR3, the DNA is TGTGCCAGCAGCCAAAGGGACAGCTACGGGGAGCTGTTTTTT. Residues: CASSQRDSYGELFF.